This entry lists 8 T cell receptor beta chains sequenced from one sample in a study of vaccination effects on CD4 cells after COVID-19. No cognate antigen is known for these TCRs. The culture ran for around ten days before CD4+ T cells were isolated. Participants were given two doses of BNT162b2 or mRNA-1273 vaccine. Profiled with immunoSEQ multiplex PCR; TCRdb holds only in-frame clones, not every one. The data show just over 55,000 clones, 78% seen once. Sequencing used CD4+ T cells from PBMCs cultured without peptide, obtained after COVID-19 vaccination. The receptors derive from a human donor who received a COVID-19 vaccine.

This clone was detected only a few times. The CDR3 protein is CASSFLRGETEAFF. The CDR3 coding sequence is TGTGCCAGCAGCTTCCTACGCGGGGAGACTGAAGCTTTCTTT. The genes are TRBV11-2 and TRBJ1-1; D not certain. Trimming removed 3 bases at V and 5 bases at J, with 13 bases between. The CDR3 totals 14 residues. CDR1 is SGHAT and CDR2 is FQNNGV in the germline V gene.

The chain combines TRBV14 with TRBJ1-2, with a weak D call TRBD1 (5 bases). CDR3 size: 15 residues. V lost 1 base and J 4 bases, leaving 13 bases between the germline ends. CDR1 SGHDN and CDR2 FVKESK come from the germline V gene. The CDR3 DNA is TGTGCCAGCAGCCAAGCCGGCTCACAGGCCTATGGCTACACCTTC. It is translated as CASSQAGSQAYGYTF.

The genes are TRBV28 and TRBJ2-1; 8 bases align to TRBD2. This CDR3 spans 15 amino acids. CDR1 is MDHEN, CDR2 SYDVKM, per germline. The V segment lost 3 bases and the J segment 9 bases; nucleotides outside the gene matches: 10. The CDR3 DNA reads TGTGCCAGCAGTTTTAGAGCGGGAGAGGTTGCTGAGCAGTTCTTC. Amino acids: CASSFRAGEVAEQFF.

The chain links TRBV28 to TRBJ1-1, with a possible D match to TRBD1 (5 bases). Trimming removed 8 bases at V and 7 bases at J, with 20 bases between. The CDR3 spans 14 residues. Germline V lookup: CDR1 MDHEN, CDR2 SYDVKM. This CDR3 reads CASVRQLPFFEAFF. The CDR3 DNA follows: TGTGCCAGCGTACGACAGCTCCCTTTTTTTGAAGCTTTCTTT. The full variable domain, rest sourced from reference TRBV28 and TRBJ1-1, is DVKVTQSSRYLVKRTGEKVFLECVQDMDHENMFWYRQDPGLGLRLIYFSYDVKMKEKGDIPEGYSVSREKKERFSLILESASTNQTSMYLCASVRQLPFFEAFFGQGTRLTVV.

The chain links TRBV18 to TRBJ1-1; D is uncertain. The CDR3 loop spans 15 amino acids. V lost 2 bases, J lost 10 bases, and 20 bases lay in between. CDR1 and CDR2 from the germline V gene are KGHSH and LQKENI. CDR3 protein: CASSPIRGMAVGAFF. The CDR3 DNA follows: TGTGCCAGCTCACCAATTCGAGGGATGGCAGTCGGAGCTTTCTTT.

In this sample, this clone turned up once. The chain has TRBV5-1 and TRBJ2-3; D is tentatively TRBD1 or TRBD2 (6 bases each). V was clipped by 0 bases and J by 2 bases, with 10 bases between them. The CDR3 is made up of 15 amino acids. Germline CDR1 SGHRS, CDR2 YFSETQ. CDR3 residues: CASSLGGDNTDTQYF. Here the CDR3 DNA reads TGCGCCAGCAGCTTGGGCGGGGACAACACAGATACGCAGTATTTT.

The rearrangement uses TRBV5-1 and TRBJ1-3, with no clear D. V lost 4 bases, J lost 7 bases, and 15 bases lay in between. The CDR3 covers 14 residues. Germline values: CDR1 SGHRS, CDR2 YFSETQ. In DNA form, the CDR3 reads TGCGCCAGCAGCCCTGACCCCGGCATTAACACCATATATTTT. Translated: CASSPDPGINTIYF.

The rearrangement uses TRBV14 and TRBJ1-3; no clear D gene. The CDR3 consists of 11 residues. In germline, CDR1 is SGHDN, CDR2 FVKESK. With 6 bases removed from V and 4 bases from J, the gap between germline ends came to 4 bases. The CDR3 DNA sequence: TGTGCCAGCAGAATAGGAAACACCATATATTTT. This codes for CASRIGNTIYF.